This T cell receptor beta chain was recovered during a study of blood T cell repertoires in COVID-19. Study-wide background: Acute-phase and convalescent COVID-19 samples originated in the United States, Italy and Spain. Nucleic acid was either cDNA or gDNA, and it came from T cells, B-cell-depleted T cells, or PBMCs.

Original methodology: Estimated nucleated cell counts came from reference gene primer amplification. Some clones are missing from TCRdb's copy, which holds only in-frame ones; the method was immunoSEQ multiplex PCR. V and J calls and clone size come straight from that table; D and trimming were deduced from the DNA. The sample lists around 160,000 clones, approximately 80% seen once, with about 40% in the top ten. Material: peripheral blood. This TCR was sampled from a human donor in a cohort sampled during active COVID-19.

CDR3 DNA: TGTGCCAGCAGCCAAGGAGGTACTGAAGCTTTCTTT. Amino acid sequence: CASSQGGTEAFF. This chain links TRBV3-1 (or the pseudogene TRBV3-2) with TRBJ1-1; D gene unclear. The CDR3 runs 12 residues. CDR1 and CDR2 from the germline V gene are LGHDT and YNNKEL (reference sequence). Trimming cost V 1 base and J 5 bases, with 5 bases left between them.